These 30 T cell receptor beta chains share one sample of origin, sequenced in a study of T cell responses to AZD1222 COVID-19 vaccine. Produced via immunoSEQ multiplex PCR; TCRdb's table is partial and in-frame only. The sample lists about 150,000 clones; about 88% were seen once. Sequencing used peripheral blood, obtained on day 0 of AZD1222 vaccination. Receptors originate from an adult in good health.

The V gene is TRBV2, the J gene TRBJ1-1, with D possibly TRBD1 on 5 matching bases. Germline V CDR1 and CDR2: SNHLY, FYNNEI. V was pared by 2 bases and J by 5 bases, with 12 bases between. The CDR3 length is 14 residues. The CDR3 here is CASSEYGGGTEAFF. The CDR3 nucleotides are TGTGCCAGCAGTGAATATGGGGGAGGGACTGAAGCTTTCTTT. The entire variable domain, with the rest obtained from reference TRBV2 and TRBJ1-1, is as follows: EPEVTQTPSHQVTQMGQEVILRCVPISNHLYFYWYRQILGQKVEFLVSFYNNEISEKSEIFDDQFSVERPDGSNFTLKIRSTKLEDSAMYFCASSEYGGGTEAFFGQGTRLTVV.

The rearrangement uses TRBV7-2 and TRBJ1-5; D remains unclear. V dropped 4 bases and J dropped 0 bases, with 7 bases sitting between them. Germline CDR1 reads SGHTA; CDR2 reads FQGNSA. This CDR3 spans 14 amino acids. CDR3 bases: TGTGCCAGCAGCTCTCTAGGTAGCAATCAGCCCCAGCATTTT. This gives the protein CASSSLGSNQPQHF.

J is TRBJ2-3 and V is TRBV4-2; TRBD2 matches at 7 bases. V dropped 3 bases and J dropped 0; count of bases not matched to a gene: 6. CDR3 length: 16 amino acids. CDR1 and CDR2 (germline): LGHNA, YNFKEQ. CDR3 in amino acids: CASSQTIGGSTDTQYF. The CDR3 DNA follows: TGTGCCAGCAGCCAGACGATCGGGGGGAGCACAGATACGCAGTATTTT.

The rearrangement uses TRBV5-1 and TRBJ2-3; maybe TRBD1 (6 bases). CDR1 is SGHRS and CDR2 is YFSETQ in the germline V gene. V was cut by 2 bases and J by 4 bases, with 17 bases left in between. The CDR3 totals 16 residues. CDR3 in DNA: TGCGCCAGCAGCTTCGGTGGACCTGGGGGCGCAGATACGCAGTATTTT. Protein sequence: CASSFGGPGGADTQYF. The variable domain in full, with the rest retrieved from reference TRBV5-1 and TRBJ2-3, is KAGVTQTPRYLIKTRGQQVTLSCSPISGHRSVSWYQQTPGQGLQFLFEYFSETQRNKGNFPGRFSGRQFSNSRSEMNVSTLELGDSALYLCASSFGGPGGADTQYFGPGTRLTVL.

The chain employs TRBV7-2 and TRBJ1-1, with D hard to call. CDR1 is SGHTA and CDR2 is FQGNSA in the germline V gene. V dropped 2 bases and J dropped 4 bases, with 11 bases sitting between them. This CDR3 region has 14 residues. The CDR3, as DNA: TGTGCCAGCAGCTTAAAAATAGGATCCACTGAAGCTTTCTTT. Translated: CASSLKIGSTEAFF. The full variable domain, its missing parts supplied by reference TRBV7-2 and TRBJ1-1, is GAGVSQSPSNKVTEKGKDVELRCDPISGHTALYWYRQSLGQGLEFLIYFQGNSAPDKSGLPSDRFSAERTGGSVSTLTIQRTQQEDSAVYLCASSLKIGSTEAFFGQGTRLTVV.

The gene calls are TRBV24-1 and TRBJ2-3, with 7 bases matching TRBD2. The V segment lost 0 bases and the J segment 0 bases; nucleotides outside the gene matches: 5. The germline CDR1 and CDR2 sequences are KGHDR and SFDVKD. The CDR3 has 17 amino acids. The CDR3 DNA follows: TGTGCCACCAGTGATTTGTCGGGTAGCGGGAGCACAGATACGCAGTATTTT. Residues: CATSDLSGSGSTDTQYF.

This chain joins TRBV9 and TRBJ2-2; D is uncertain. V dropped 4 bases and J dropped 1 base, with 2 bases sitting between them. Germline lookup yields CDR1 SGDLS and CDR2 YYNGEE. The CDR3 extends over 12 amino acids. The CDR3 reads CASSLNTGELFF. CDR3 coding DNA: TGTGCCAGCAGCTTGAACACCGGGGAGCTGTTTTTT.

The rearrangement links TRBV14 to TRBJ1-5, with TRBD1 identical over 7 bases. This CDR3 is built from 20 residues. V trimming: 0 bases; J trimming: 0 bases; junction bases outside the gene matches: 14. Germline V gives CDR1 SGHDN, CDR2 FVKESK. CDR3 DNA: TGTGCCAGCAGCCAAGAAACAAACCCTAACAGGGGTTATAGCAATCAGCCCCAGCATTTT. It encodes CASSQETNPNRGYSNQPQHF.

The chain combines TRBV28 with TRBJ2-2; unclear D gene. CDR1 is MDHEN and CDR2 is SYDVKM in the germline V gene. This CDR3 is built from 14 residues. Trimming removed 1 base at V and 1 base at J, with 4 bases between. The CDR3 protein is CASSLSENTGELFF. CDR3 sequence (DNA): TGTGCCAGCAGTTTATCCGAGAACACCGGGGAGCTGTTTTTT.

This chain links TRBV11-2 with TRBJ2-1; 7 bases align to TRBD2. The CDR3 has 16 residues. Germline-derived CDR1 and CDR2 are SGHAT and FQNNGV. V shed 1 base, J shed 10 bases, and the junction held 13 bases outside the gene matches. The DNA of the CDR3 is TGTGCCAGCAGCTTAGGGAGCGGGATGGGAAACAGAGAGCAGTTCTTC. Its protein is CASSLGSGMGNREQFF.

The chain combines TRBV25-1 with TRBJ1-6; 9 nucleotides align to TRBD1. This CDR3 comprises 16 residues. Germline-derived CDR1 and CDR2 are MGHDK and SYGVNS. V lost 5 bases, J lost 2 bases, and 4 bases stayed unmatched. This chain's CDR3 is CASSIQGATYNSPLHF. The CDR3 bases are TGTGCCAGCAGTATACAGGGGGCCACCTATAATTCACCCCTCCACTTT.

Only a few counts were recorded for this clone. The V gene is TRBV12-3 or TRBV12-4, the J gene TRBJ2-2; TRBD2 agrees at 8 bases. After removal of 5 bases from V and 8 bases from J, the junction contained 1 base not matched to a gene. The CDR3 extends over 12 amino acids. CDR3 sequence reads: CASSRLAGELFF. The CDR3 bases are TGTGCCAGCAGTAGACTAGCGGGGGAGCTGTTTTTT.

The V gene is TRBV6-2 or TRBV6-3, the J gene TRBJ2-7, with TRBD1 matching 11 bases. CDR1 is MNHEY, CDR2 SVGEGT, per germline. V lost 5 bases to trimming and J lost 0 bases; unmatched junction nucleotides: 0. This CDR3 has 14 residues. CDR3 nucleotide sequence: TGTGCCAGCAGTGGGACAGGGGGCTCCTACGAGCAGTACTTC. Its translation: CASSGTGGSYEQYF.

This chain joins TRBV28 and TRBJ1-1; D not certain. CDR1 is MDHEN and CDR2 is SYDVKM in the germline V gene. This CDR3 region has 15 residues. V was clipped by 6 bases and J by 4 bases, with 18 bases between them. The CDR3 sequence is CASSPWAGAGTEAFF. CDR3 sequence (DNA): TGTGCCAGCAGCCCGTGGGCGGGAGCGGGCACTGAAGCTTTCTTT.

The rearrangement joins TRBV7-9 to TRBJ2-7, with 7 nucleotides matching TRBD1. This CDR3 comprises 16 residues. The ends lost 3 bases at V and 0 bases at J; junction bases unmatched: 8. Per the germline V gene, CDR1 is SEHNR and CDR2 is FQNEAQ (reference sequence). The CDR3 spells CASSFRQGPASYEQYF. CDR3 in DNA: TGTGCCAGCAGCTTCAGACAGGGACCTGCCTCCTACGAGCAGTACTTC.

V usage is TRBV18 and J usage is TRBJ2-2; 12 bases are shared with TRBD2. The ends lost 3 bases at V and 0 bases at J; junction bases unmatched: 2. Germline-derived CDR1 and CDR2 are KGHSH and LQKENI. The length of the CDR3 is 17 residues. CDR3 bases: TGTGCCAGCTCACCCAGGACTAGCGGGGCGAACACCGGGGAGCTGTTTTTT. It translates to CASSPRTSGANTGELFF. Filled out from reference TRBV18 and TRBJ2-2, the complete variable domain reads NAGVMQNPRHLVRRRGQEARLRCSPMKGHSHVYWYRQLPEEGLKFMVYLQKENIIDESGMPKERFSAEFPKEGPSILRIQQVVRGDSAAYFCASSPRTSGANTGELFFGEGSRLTVL.

V and J are TRBV30 and TRBJ1-1; the D gene is possibly TRBD1 (6 bases). CDR1 is GTSNPN and CDR2 is SVGIG in the germline V gene (reference sequence). Trimming took 7 bases from V and 6 from J, leaving 18 bases between them. The CDR3 is made up of 13 amino acids. The CDR3 loop is CAFTGGAAPEAFF. As DNA, the CDR3 is TGTGCCTTCACGGGGGGGGCGGCCCCTGAAGCTTTCTTT. Full variable domain (rest looked up from reference TRBV30 and TRBJ1-1): SQTIHQWPATLVQPVGSPLSLECTVEGTSNPNLYWYRQAAGRGLQLLFYSVGIGQISSEVPQNLSASRPQDRQFILSSKKLLLSDSGFYLCAFTGGAAPEAFFGQGTRLTVV.

The gene calls are TRBV7-3 and TRBJ2-2; the match to TRBD1 covers 10 bases. Germline-derived CDR1 and CDR2 are SGHTA and FQGTGA. This CDR3 comprises 15 residues. V lost 4 bases, J lost 1 base, and 0 bases stayed unmatched. The CDR3 here is CASSWDRGNTGELFF. CDR3 sequence (DNA): TGTGCCAGCAGCTGGGACAGGGGGAACACCGGGGAGCTGTTTTTT. Variable domain in full (rest from reference TRBV7-3 and TRBJ2-2): GAGVSQTPSNKVTEKGKYVELRCDPISGHTALYWYRQSLGQGPEFLIYFQGTGAADDSGLPNDRFFAVRPEGSVSTLKIQRTERGDSAVYLCASSWDRGNTGELFFGEGSRLTVL.

The chain is built from TRBV9 and TRBJ2-3; 7 nucleotides agree with TRBD2. In germline, CDR1 is SGDLS, CDR2 YYNGEE. CDR3 length: 17 residues. With 0 bases clipped from V and 4 bases from J, the junction kept 11 bases outside the gene matches. The CDR3 DNA follows: TGTGCCAGCAGCGTAGGGAGGGGCGGGAGAGGTGCAGATACGCAGTATTTT. Its protein is CASSVGRGGRGADTQYF.

The CDR3 DNA is TGTGCCAGCAGCTTATGGGGCCCGACATTTGCCGGGGCCAACGTCCTGACTTTC. Its translation: CASSLWGPTFAGANVLTF. The chain combines TRBV7-2 with TRBJ2-6; maybe TRBD1 (5 bases). V was pared by 2 bases and J by 4 bases, with 18 bases between. The CDR3 length is 18 residues. Germline-derived CDR1 and CDR2 are SGHTA and FQGNSA.

This clone occurred once. The chain couples TRBV29-1 to TRBJ2-7, with D possibly matching TRBD1 (6 bases). The CDR3 is 13 residues long. The V end lost 4 bases, the J end lost 0 bases, and 10 bases lay between the germline ends. CDR1 and CDR2 from the germline V gene are SQVTM and ANQGSEA. The CDR3 DNA follows: TGCAGCGTTGTTACAGGGAGCTCCTACGAGCAGTACTTC. It encodes CSVVTGSSYEQYF.

In regard to this clone: Other DNA variants within this sample encode the same CDR3. The chain links TRBV12-3 or TRBV12-4 to TRBJ1-3; no definite D call. V was clipped by 3 bases and J by 4 bases, with 4 bases between them. The CDR3 is 12 amino acids. The CDR3 spells CASSFHGNTIYF. The CDR3 DNA reads TGTGCCAGCAGTTTTCACGGAAACACCATATATTTT.

The V and J genes are TRBV7-3 and TRBJ1-6, with 7 nucleotides matching TRBD1. The J segment lost 7 bases and the V segment lost 5 bases, leaving 8 bases of the junction unmatched. Per germline, CDR1 SGHTA and CDR2 FQGTGA. The CDR3 runs 15 residues. The CDR3 protein is CASSPTTGRNSPLHF. CDR3 bases: TGTGCCAGCAGCCCTACGACAGGGCGCAATTCACCCCTCCACTTT. The whole variable domain, filled in from reference TRBV7-3 and TRBJ1-6, reads GAGVSQTPSNKVTEKGKYVELRCDPISGHTALYWYRQSLGQGPEFLIYFQGTGAADDSGLPNDRFFAVRPEGSVSTLKIQRTERGDSAVYLCASSPTTGRNSPLHFGNGTRLTVT.

The V gene is TRBV2, the J gene TRBJ1-4, with 7 positions matching TRBD1. The CDR3 totals 15 residues. The germline CDR1 and CDR2 sequences are SNHLY and FYNNEI. The J segment lost 5 bases and the V segment lost 5 bases, leaving 8 bases of the junction unmatched. The CDR3 DNA reads TGTGCCAGCAGTAAAGAGGCACAGGGGAATGAAAAACTGTTTTTT. Translating gives CASSKEAQGNEKLFF.

The chain is built from TRBV18 and TRBJ1-1; tentative D call: TRBD1 (6 bases). Trimming pared 3 bases from V and 3 bases from J, leaving 11 bases between. The germline V gene encodes CDR1 KGHSH and CDR2 LQKENI. The CDR3 has 14 amino acids. This CDR3 is CASSPMEGDTEAFF. The CDR3 DNA is TGTGCCAGCTCACCGATGGAGGGGGACACTGAAGCTTTCTTT.

The chain uses TRBV6-5 and TRBJ2-3, with a weak D call TRBD2 (5 bases). Between the trimmed V and J ends, which lost 4 bases and 2 bases, there was a span of 10 bases. This CDR3 is built from 14 residues. CDR1 MNHEY and CDR2 SVGAGI come from the germline V gene. The CDR3 spells CASSLGEYTDTQYF. In nucleotides, the CDR3 is TGTGCCAGCAGTTTGGGAGAGTACACAGATACGCAGTATTTT.

The rearrangement uses TRBV15 and TRBJ2-6; 7 positions agree with TRBD2. Per germline, CDR1 LNHNV and CDR2 YYDKDF (reference sequence). Germline trimming cut 4 bases from V and 0 bases from J; bases unmatched to any gene: 12. The CDR3 consists of 19 residues. The CDR3 sequence: CATSTKGGGGSSGANVLTF. The CDR3 DNA follows: TGTGCCACCAGCACCAAAGGCGGGGGAGGGAGCTCTGGGGCCAACGTCCTGACTTTC.

The rearrangement links TRBV6-5 to TRBJ2-7; D might be TRBD1 (7 bases). With 7 bases removed from V and 3 bases from J, the gap between germline ends came to 16 bases. The CDR3 is made up of 14 amino acids. CDR1 and CDR2 from the germline V gene are MNHEY and SVGAGI. The CDR3: CASTPPGGSYEQYF. DNA for the CDR3: TGTGCCAGCACCCCTCCAGGGGGGAGCTACGAGCAGTACTTC.

V usage is TRBV15 and J usage is TRBJ1-6; D unresolved. This CDR3 is 15 amino acids long. Germline V CDR1 and CDR2: LNHNV, YYDKDF (reference sequence). The germline V and J ends were trimmed by 4 bases and 6 bases, with 13 bases remaining between them. The CDR3 DNA reads TGTGCCACCAGCACCTTACAGCGTTCTAATTCACCCCTCCACTTT. Amino acids: CATSTLQRSNSPLHF. The whole variable domain, remainder taken from reference TRBV15 and TRBJ1-6, is DAMVIQNPRYQVTQFGKPVTLSCSQTLNHNVMYWYQQKSSQAPKLLFHYYDKDFNNEADTPDNFQSRRPNTSFCFLDIRSPGLGDTAMYLCATSTLQRSNSPLHFGNGTRLTVT.

The chain is built from TRBV20-1 and TRBJ1-1, with D possibly matching TRBD1 (6 bases). CDR3 length: 15 amino acids. The germline V gene has CDR1 DFQATT and CDR2 SNEGSKA (reference sequence). The ends were cut back, 3 bases at V and 6 bases at J, with 20 bases in the middle. The CDR3 protein is CSASPQQGLIPEAFF. The DNA for the CDR3 is TGCAGTGCTAGTCCCCAACAGGGTCTTATCCCTGAAGCTTTCTTT.